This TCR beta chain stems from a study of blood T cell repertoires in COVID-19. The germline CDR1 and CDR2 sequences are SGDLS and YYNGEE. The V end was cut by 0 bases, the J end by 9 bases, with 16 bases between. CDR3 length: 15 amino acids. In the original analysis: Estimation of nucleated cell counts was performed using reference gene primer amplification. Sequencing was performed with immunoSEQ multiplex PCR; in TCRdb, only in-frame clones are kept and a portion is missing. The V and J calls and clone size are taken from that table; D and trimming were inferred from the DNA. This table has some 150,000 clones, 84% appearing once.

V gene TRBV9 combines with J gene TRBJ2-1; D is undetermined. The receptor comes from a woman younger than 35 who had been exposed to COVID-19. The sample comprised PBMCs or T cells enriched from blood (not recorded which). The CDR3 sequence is CASSVVALSPAEQFF. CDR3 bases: TGTGCCAGCAGCGTAGTAGCCTTATCTCCGGCTGAGCAGTTCTTC.